This TCR beta chain was observed in a study of human T cells and chemical hapten exposure. Described time point: pre-sensitization, week 0. The treatment: therapeutic diphenylcyclopropenone sensitization with weekly scalp DPC. This CDR3 spans 12 amino acids. Trimming removed 3 bases at V and 3 bases at J, with 4 bases between. Germline V gene lookup returns CDR1 ENHRY and CDR2 SYGVKD. TCRdb passed the RACE reads through MiXCR, listing each CDR3 protein once. The sample yields some 38,000 distinct CDR3 sequences, roughly 7.6% seen once. This receptor was obtained from a woman aged 50 to 60 with alopecia areata. Some clones in this sample may be carry-over from other donors' samples. The V call is TRBV10-3, the J call TRBJ2-3; D gene unclear. This sample comprised whole blood, obtained in connection with sensitization to the hapten diphenylcyclopropenone (DPC). The chain's CDR3 is CAISELTDTQYF. The CDR3 nucleotides read TGTGCCATCAGTGAACTAACAGATACGCAGTATTTT.